A single sample gave rise to the 8 T cell receptor beta chains below, sequenced in a study of metastatic and nonmetastatic thyroid tumors. TCRdb re-called the PCR reads through MiXCR. The sample consists of 30,000 to 35,000 clones, around 19% of them appearing once. Treatment of any kind had been given to no patient before thyroid surgery. Sequenced sample: blood. Receptors were obtained from a female donor with papillary thyroid cancer or a benign thyroid nodule (not recorded which). Some clones in this sample may be carry-over from other donors' samples.

This clone was recorded at least ten times. The chain combines TRBV5-4 with TRBJ2-5, with 11 bases aligning to TRBD2. CDR1 is SGHNT, CDR2 YYREEE, per germline (reference sequence). The J segment lost 3 bases and the V segment lost 4 bases, leaving 8 bases of the junction unmatched. The CDR3 runs to 16 residues. DNA for the CDR3: TGTGCCAGCAGCACATTAGCGGGAGGGACCAAAGAGACCCAGTACTTC. It yields the protein CASSTLAGGTKETQYF.

This clone is labeled as medium-sized. The chain recombines TRBV3-1 with TRBJ1-4, with D unresolved. V shed 5 bases and J shed 0 bases, with 10 bases lying between them. Germline V gives CDR1 LGHDT, CDR2 YNNKEL (reference sequence). The CDR3 loop spans 15 amino acids. For the CDR3, the DNA is TGTGCCAGCAGCGGCAGGCTGGCAACTAATGAAAAACTGTTTTTT. Protein sequence: CASSGRLATNEKLFF.

In its sample, this clone was seen a few times. The chain joins TRBV4-2 to TRBJ2-2; 10 bases match TRBD2. V lost 5 bases to trimming and J lost 0 bases; unmatched junction nucleotides: 9. Germline CDR1 reads LGHNA; CDR2 reads YNFKEQ. CDR3 size: 18 residues. As DNA, the CDR3 is TGTGCCAGCAGCAGACCTTCTAGCGGGAGATCGAACACCGGGGAGCTGTTTTTT. Protein product: CASSRPSSGRSNTGELFF.

Within the sample, this clone is medium-sized. V and J are TRBV20-1 and TRBJ2-1; D perhaps matches TRBD2 (5 bases). Per germline, CDR1 DFQATT and CDR2 SNEGSKA (reference sequence). The CDR3 runs to 16 residues. Trimming left V 1 base short and J 9 bases short, with 22 bases between. The chain's CDR3 is CSARAAGIRFLGEQFF. DNA of the CDR3: TGCAGTGCTAGAGCAGCCGGGATCCGTTTTTTGGGTGAGCAGTTCTTC.

In its sample, this clone was seen many times. The V gene is TRBV5-4, the J gene TRBJ1-1; D might be TRBD1 (5 bases). V gave up 0 bases and J gave up 4 bases, with 10 bases separating them. The germline V gene has CDR1 SGHNT and CDR2 YYREEE (reference sequence). This CDR3 has 14 amino acids. The DNA for the CDR3 is TGTGCCAGCAGCTTGGGGGGGAAAGGCACTGAAGCTTTCTTT. Its protein product is CASSLGGKGTEAFF.

The chain couples TRBV12-3 or TRBV12-4 to TRBJ1-2; D perhaps matches TRBD1 (5 bases). Trimming took off 6 bases at V and 7 bases at J, with 15 bases between the two ends. This CDR3 is built from 13 residues. CDR3 region: CASSRGREGGYTF. CDR3 DNA sequence: TGTGCCAGCAGCCGGGGACGGGAGGGTGGCTACACCTTC.

This clone was found many times. The rearrangement joins TRBV13 to TRBJ1-1; D might be TRBD1 (5 bases). Looked up from germline, CDR1 is PRHDT and CDR2 is FYEKMQ (reference sequence). This CDR3 has 14 residues. Trimming removed 6 bases at V and 10 bases at J, with 21 bases between. The CDR3 region is CASRRGTPAPGAFF. CDR3 bases: TGTGCCAGCAGACGTGGGACCCCCGCTCCGGGAGCTTTCTTT.

This clone was found many times. The chain employs TRBV12-3 or TRBV12-4 and TRBJ2-1; possibly TRBD1 for D (6 bases). The CDR3 is 15 residues long. The V end lost 5 bases, the J end lost 1 base, and 12 bases lay between the germline ends. Here the CDR3 reads CASSRFRGSYNEQFF. The CDR3 nucleotides read TGTGCCAGCAGTCGATTCAGGGGATCCTACAATGAGCAGTTCTTC.